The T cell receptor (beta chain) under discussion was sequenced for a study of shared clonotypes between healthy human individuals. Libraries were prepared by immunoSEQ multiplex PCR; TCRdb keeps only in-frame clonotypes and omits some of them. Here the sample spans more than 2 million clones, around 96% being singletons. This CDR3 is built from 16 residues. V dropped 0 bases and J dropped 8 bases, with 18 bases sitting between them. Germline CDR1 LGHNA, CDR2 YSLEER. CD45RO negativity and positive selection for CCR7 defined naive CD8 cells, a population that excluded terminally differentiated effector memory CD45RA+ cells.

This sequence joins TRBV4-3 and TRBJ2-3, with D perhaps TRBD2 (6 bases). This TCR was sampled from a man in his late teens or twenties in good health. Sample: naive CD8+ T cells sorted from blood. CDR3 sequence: CASSQERVAAPGTQYF. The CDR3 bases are TGCGCCAGCAGCCAAGAAAGGGTAGCGGCACCGGGTACGCAGTATTTT.